This T cell receptor (beta chain) appears in the sequencing data of a study of T cell responses to AZD1222 COVID-19 vaccine (TCRdb year 2021). For the study in its entirety: Because spike-specific TCR depth and breadth did not differ between the two schedules, AZD1222 recipients who got a second dose at roughly 4 weeks were pooled with those who got a second dose at roughly 12 weeks. Trial participants were enrolled by age into subgroups of 18-55, 56-69 and 70-plus years, and roughly 160, 29 and 62 TCR-sequenced participants, respectively, were included in these subgroups. TCR sequencing covered 233 trial participants: about 210 given two doses of AZD1222 and 26 given two doses of MenACWY control vaccine.

Comment on this clone: Its antigen is not yet known. No much larger clone exists at a distance of one base, and base qualities are not known.

Results and caveats for the whole study, not just this receptor: Reportedly, close to half of the unique spike-specific TCRs recognized epitopes lying outside the regions that are mutated in the B.1.351 and B.1.1.7 variants. No day 14 peak-response samples were available, so repertoires were characterized only after the peak T cell response. Participants were mostly white British, with more females than males. The authors suggested clonal diversity may have been underestimated. In the small 56-69-year group, the increase in depth fell short of significance, most likely because of low power. After two AZD1222 doses, spike-specific TCR breadth and depth were significantly higher than at day 0 and than in MenACWY recipients. Only six AZD1222 recipients were SARS-CoV-2 seropositive at baseline, limiting conclusions about previously exposed vaccinees. The whole spike protein was spanned by vaccine-associated CD4 TCRs, and dominant responses were seen in regions 160-218 and 743-854.

The meaning of the sample's time point label: baseline before first vaccination. Vaccinee samples came from UK trials COV001 and COV002, including a single-blind randomized controlled phase 2/3 trial of AZD1222 (ChAdOx1 nCoV-19) in healthy adults. Trial participant PBMC samples were collected at day 0 and day 28 after the second dose for TCRbeta chain sequencing. The CDR3 regions of human TCRbeta chains were subjected to immunosequencing. Turning to the authors' computational methods: TCRs in the repertoires were matched against a reference library of SARS-CoV-2-specific TCRs that had been generated with the MIRA antigen-specificity platform. Breadth meant the fraction of unique TCRs that were SARS-CoV-2-associated, whereas depth meant the fraction of total T cells that were SARS-CoV-2-associated. Using the MIRA data, each spike-specific TCR was assigned both to the spike region to which the TCR was reactive and to a CD4 or CD8 class. Log10-transformed breadth and depth values were compared by one-way ANOVA with Sidak's multiple comparisons tests. TCRdb took over this immuneACCESS table, retaining in-frame rearrangements with V and J assigned. Such tables are incomplete; in checked studies, under half of the missing clones stem from an unresolved V gene, and the remainder is unexplained. For V, J and clone size, that table is used; D and trimming come from the DNA. This sample has 150,000 to 200,000 clones in its table, and about 90% of those were observed once. The ten most abundant clones make up roughly 7.7% of the sample.

The receptor comes from an adult in good health. The starting material was peripheral blood, obtained on day 0 of AZD1222 vaccination.

The sequenced DNA is TGTGCCAGCAGCGTGAGTGGGATGAACACTGAAGCTTTCTTT. Its protein reads: CASSVSGMNTEAFF. In this chain, TRBV3-1 (or the pseudogene TRBV3-2) is recombined with TRBJ1-1; a confident D gene designation cannot be given. The CDR3 starts with the cysteine, ends with the phenylalanine, and has 14 residues. Only CDR3 DNA remains: 42 bases, in frame from the first base. CDR1 and CDR2 (LGHDT, YNNKEL) derive from the germline V gene (reference sequence). V and J lose 5 bases and 0 bases, and a span of 10 bases separates them.